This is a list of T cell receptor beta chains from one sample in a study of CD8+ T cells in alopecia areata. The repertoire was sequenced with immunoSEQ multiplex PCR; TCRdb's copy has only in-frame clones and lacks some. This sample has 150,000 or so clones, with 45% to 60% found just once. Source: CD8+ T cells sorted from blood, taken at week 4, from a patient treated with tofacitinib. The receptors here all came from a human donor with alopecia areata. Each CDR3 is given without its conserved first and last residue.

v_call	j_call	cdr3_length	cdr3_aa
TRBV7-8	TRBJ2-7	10	ASSPGDYEQY
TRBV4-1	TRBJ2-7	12	ASSPLILAAEQY
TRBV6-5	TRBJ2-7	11	ASSYDRDYEQY
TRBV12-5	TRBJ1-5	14	ASGLVLGGLGQPQH
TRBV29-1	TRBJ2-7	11	SVGQGEDGEQY
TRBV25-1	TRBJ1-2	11	ASSAGQPYGYT
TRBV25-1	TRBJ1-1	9	ASSEGLVAF
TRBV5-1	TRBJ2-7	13	ASSPRTGGSYEQY
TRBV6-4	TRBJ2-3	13	ASSASGGASDTQY
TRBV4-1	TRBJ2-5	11	ASSHLVQETQY
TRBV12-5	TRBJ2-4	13	ASGYSGTPKNIQY
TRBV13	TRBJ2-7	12	ASSSATGSYEQY
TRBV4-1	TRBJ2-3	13	ASSQGTAYTDTQY
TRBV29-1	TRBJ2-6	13	SVESVNSGANVLT
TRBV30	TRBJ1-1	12	AWSVGVGNTEAF
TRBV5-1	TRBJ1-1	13	ASSLALAGYPEAF
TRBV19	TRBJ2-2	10	ASNLGSEELF
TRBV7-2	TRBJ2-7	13	ASSLVVGPVYEQY
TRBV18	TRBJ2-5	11	ASSTAGTETQY
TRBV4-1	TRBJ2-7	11	ASSQTSWYEQY
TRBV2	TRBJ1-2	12	ASSEVPSGYGYT
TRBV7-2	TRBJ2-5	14	ASSLAEGGAWETQY
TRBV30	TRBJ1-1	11	AWSLGLDTEAF
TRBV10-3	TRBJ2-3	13	AISEGITPTDTQY
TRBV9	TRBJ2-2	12	ASSVLQNTGELF
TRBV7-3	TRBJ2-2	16	ASSLIPGHRENTGELF
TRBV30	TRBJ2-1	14	AWSVGGVRQYNEQF
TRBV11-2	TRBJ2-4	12	ASSLVGRDSVQY
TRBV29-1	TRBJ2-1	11	SVSGTAGNEQF
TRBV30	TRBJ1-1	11	AWIITKGTEAF
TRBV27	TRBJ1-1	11	ASSPQVSSEAF
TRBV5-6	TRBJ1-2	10	ASSQETASYT
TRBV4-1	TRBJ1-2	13	ASSQDPGQGGLYT
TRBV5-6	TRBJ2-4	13	ASSHMTDSFNIQY
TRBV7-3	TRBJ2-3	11	ASSADNTDTQY
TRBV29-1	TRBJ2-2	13	SVGGQGAWTGELF
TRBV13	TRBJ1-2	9	ASSLGPRYT
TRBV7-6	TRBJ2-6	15	ASRNPLGGAGANVLT
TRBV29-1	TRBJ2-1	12	SVGSVYSYNEQF
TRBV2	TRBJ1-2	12	ASSPREGRYGYT
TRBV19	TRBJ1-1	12	ASSLPEGNTEAF
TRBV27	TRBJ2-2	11	ASISLGSGELF
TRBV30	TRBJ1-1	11	AWSVGPGSLPF
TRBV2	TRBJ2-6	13	VSIGNTGGANVLT
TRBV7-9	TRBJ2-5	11	ASSPKRRETQY
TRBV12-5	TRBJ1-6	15	ASGLVLGAGRGSPLH
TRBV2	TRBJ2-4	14	ASTDRLEGAKNIQY
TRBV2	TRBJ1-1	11	ASSERDETEAF
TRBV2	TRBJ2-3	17	ASRNEPGLAGARGDTQY
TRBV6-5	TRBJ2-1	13	ASSYNVGQYNEQF
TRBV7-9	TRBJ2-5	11	ASSFGGQETQY
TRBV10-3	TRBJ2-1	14	ASSETAGGHSNEQF
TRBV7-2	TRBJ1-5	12	ASSLLGHGQPQH
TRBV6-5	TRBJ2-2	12	ASSEQGDTGELF
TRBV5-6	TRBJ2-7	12	ASSLGGGSYEQY
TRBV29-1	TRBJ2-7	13	SVERVSSGGDEQY
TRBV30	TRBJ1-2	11	AWSGQGGYGYT
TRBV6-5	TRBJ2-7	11	ASSLTSGAVQY